The present T cell receptor (beta chain) was sequenced within a study of brain T cells in children with intractable seizures. General study findings and limits: Viral specificity was inferred only from CDR3 similarity; HCMV serostatus was unknown. Pre-surgery blood may have been undersampled, hiding some clones.

Only in-frame clones appear in the TCRdb table, and some are missing; sequencing was by immunoSEQ multiplex PCR. The sample comprises under 150,000 clones, 85% to 95% of which are singletons, and 3.8% rests with the top ten. V dropped 0 bases and J dropped 1; count of bases not matched to a gene: 1. The CDR3 runs to 16 residues. Looked up from germline, CDR1 is MNHNS and CDR2 is SASEGT. Surgery cases with the highest brain T cell transcript signatures were chosen for sequencing. This clone turned up a few times. Its antigen is not identified. The sample here was peripheral blood, taken at surgery. The origin of this receptor is a boy under three years old with hemimegalencephaly and intractable seizures. J is TRBJ2-3 and V is TRBV6-1; TRBD2 aligns across 10 bases. The CDR3, as DNA: TGTGCCAGCAGTGAAGCGCTAGCGGGAGGCACAGATACGCAGTATTTT. It yields the protein CASSEALAGGTDTQYF.